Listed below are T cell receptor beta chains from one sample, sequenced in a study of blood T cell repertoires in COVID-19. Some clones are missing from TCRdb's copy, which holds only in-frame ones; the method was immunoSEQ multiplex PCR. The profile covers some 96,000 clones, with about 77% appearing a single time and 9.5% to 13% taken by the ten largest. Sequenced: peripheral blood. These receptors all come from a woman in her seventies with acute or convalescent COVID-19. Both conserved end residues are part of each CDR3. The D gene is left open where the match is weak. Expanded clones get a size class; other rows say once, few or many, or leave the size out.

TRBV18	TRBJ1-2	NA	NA	CASSPAGSNGYTF	TGTGCCAGCTCACCCGCAGGTTCAAATGGCTACACCTTC
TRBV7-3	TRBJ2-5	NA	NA	CASSLDRETQYF	TGTGCCAGCAGCTTAGATCGGGAGACCCAGTACTTC
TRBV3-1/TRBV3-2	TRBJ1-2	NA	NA	CASSQLSGYTF	TGTGCCAGCAGCCAATTAAGCGGCTACACCTTC
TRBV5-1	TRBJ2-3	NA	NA	CASSRDFTDTQYF	TGCGCCAGCAGCCGGGACTTCACAGATACGCAGTATTTT
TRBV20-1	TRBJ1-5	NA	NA	CSASLSGSEDQPQHF	TGCAGTGCTAGTCTCTCCGGGAGCGAGGATCAGCCCCAGCATTTT
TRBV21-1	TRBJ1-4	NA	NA	CASSKRQMNEKLFF	TGTGCCAGCAGCAAACGACAGATGAATGAAAAACTGTTTTTT
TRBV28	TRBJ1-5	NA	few	CASSFGGRGNNQPQHF	TGTGCCAGCAGTTTTGGTGGGAGAGGGAACAATCAGCCCCAGCATTTT
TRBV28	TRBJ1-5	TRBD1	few	CASTTSGQGNQPQHF	TGTGCCAGCACCACCTCGGGACAGGGGAATCAGCCCCAGCATTTT
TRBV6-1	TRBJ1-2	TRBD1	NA	CASSDRQGGGYGYTF	TGTGCCAGCAGTGACCGGCAGGGGGGAGGCTATGGCTACACCTTC
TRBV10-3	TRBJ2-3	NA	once	CAISEIEDTQYF	TGTGCCATCAGTGAGATAGAAGATACGCAGTATTTT
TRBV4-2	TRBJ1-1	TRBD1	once	CASSQEGRDRTRAEAFF	TGTGCCAGCAGCCAAGAAGGAAGGGACAGGACGAGGGCTGAAGCTTTCTTT
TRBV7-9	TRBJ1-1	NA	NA	CASSEDILNTEAFF	TGTGCCAGCAGCGAGGACATCTTGAACACTGAAGCTTTCTTT
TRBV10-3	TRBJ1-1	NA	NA	CAISESPRMTEAFF	TGTGCCATCAGTGAAAGTCCCAGAATGACTGAAGCTTTCTTT
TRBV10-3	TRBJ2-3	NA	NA	CAISFTPSVGGGLGDTQYF	TGTGCCATCAGTTTCACCCCGTCTGTTGGGGGGGGCCTGGGAGATACGCAGTATTTT
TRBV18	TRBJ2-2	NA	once	CASSPLNQGNTGELFF	TGTGCCAGCTCACCTTTGAACCAGGGGAACACCGGGGAGCTGTTTTTT
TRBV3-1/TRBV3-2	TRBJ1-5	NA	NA	CASSPQVYSNQPQHF	TGTGCCAGCAGCCCCCAGGTTTATAGCAATCAGCCCCAGCATTTT
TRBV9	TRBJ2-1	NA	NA	CASSGGMGGEQFF	TGTGCCAGCAGCGGTGGTATGGGGGGTGAGCAGTTCTTC
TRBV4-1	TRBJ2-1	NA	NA	CASSQRALQFF	TGCGCCAGCAGCCAACGTGCACTACAGTTCTTC
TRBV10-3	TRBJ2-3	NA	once	CAILGPGGDTQYF	TGTGCCATTTTAGGACCTGGAGGGGATACGCAGTATTTT
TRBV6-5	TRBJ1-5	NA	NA	CASTDLIGGNQPQHF	TGTGCCAGCACCGACTTGATAGGTGGGAATCAGCCCCAGCATTTT
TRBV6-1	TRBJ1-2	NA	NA	CASSESGNGYTF	TGTGCCAGCAGTGAATCAGGAAATGGCTACACCTTC
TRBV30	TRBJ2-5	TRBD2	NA	CAWSVDSGLYQETQYF	TGTGCCTGGAGTGTTGATAGCGGGTTATACCAAGAGACCCAGTACTTC
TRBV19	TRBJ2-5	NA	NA	CASSISGLTGTQYF	TGTGCCAGTAGTATCTCGGGACTCACGGGGACCCAGTACTTC
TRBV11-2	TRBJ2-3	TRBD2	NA	CASSTSGGTDTQYF	TGTGCCAGCAGCACTAGCGGCGGCACAGATACGCAGTATTTT
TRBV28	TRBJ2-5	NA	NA	CASSSWDYQETQYF	TGTGCCAGCAGTTCTTGGGACTACCAAGAGACCCAGTACTTC
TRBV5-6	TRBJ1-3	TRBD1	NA	CASSALDRAEGNTIYF	TGTGCCAGCAGCGCATTGGACAGGGCGGAAGGAAACACCATATATTTT
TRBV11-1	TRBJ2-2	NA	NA	CASSLDSSNTGELFF	TGTGCCAGCAGCTTAGACAGTTCGAACACCGGGGAGCTGTTTTTT
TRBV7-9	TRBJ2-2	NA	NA	CASSSKDLTWELFF	TGTGCCAGCAGCTCGAAGGACTTAACCTGGGAGCTGTTTTTT
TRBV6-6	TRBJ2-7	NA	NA	CASSSPAGGYEQYF	TGTGCCAGCAGTTCCCCCGCCGGCGGGTACGAGCAGTACTTC
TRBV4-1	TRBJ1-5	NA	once	CASSQEGRGDNQPQHF	TGCGCCAGCAGCCAAGAAGGCAGGGGTGACAATCAGCCCCAGCATTTT
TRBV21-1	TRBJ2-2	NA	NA	CASSKVVHRGNTGELFF	TGTGCCAGCAGCAAAGTGGTACACAGGGGGAACACCGGGGAGCTGTTTTTT
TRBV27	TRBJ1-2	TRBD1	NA	CASSSDGTGYGYTF	TGTGCCAGCAGTTCCGACGGGACAGGGTATGGCTACACCTTC
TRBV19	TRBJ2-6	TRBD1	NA	CASSIQGAGSGANVLTF	TGTGCCAGTAGTATTCAGGGGGCAGGCTCTGGGGCCAACGTCCTGACTTTC
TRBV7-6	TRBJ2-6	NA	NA	CASSLGGTGPSRANVLTF	TGTGCCAGCAGCTTAGGAGGCACAGGCCCTTCGAGGGCCAACGTCCTGACTTTC
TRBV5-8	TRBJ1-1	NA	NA	CASSFRGGRTEAFF	TGTGCCAGCAGCTTCAGGGGCGGAAGGACTGAAGCTTTCTTT
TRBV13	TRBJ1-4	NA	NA	CASSLGEGLDEKLFF	TGTGCCAGCAGCTTAGGGGAGGGGTTGGATGAAAAACTGTTTTTT
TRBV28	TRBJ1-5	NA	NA	CASKKEEHQPQHF	TGTGCCAGCAAAAAGGAGGAGCATCAGCCCCAGCATTTT
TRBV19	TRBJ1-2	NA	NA	CASTEQGHYGYTF	TGTGCCAGTACCGAGCAGGGCCATTATGGCTACACCTTC
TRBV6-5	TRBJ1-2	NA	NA	CASSYNYNIANYGYTF	TGTGCCAGCAGTTACAATTACAACATCGCTAACTATGGCTACACCTTC
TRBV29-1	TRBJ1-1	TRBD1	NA	CSVFSTGGNTEAFF	TGCAGCGTTTTTTCGACAGGGGGGAACACTGAAGCTTTCTTT
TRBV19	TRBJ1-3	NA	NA	CASSIVASSGNTIYF	TGTGCCAGTAGTATAGTTGCCAGCTCTGGAAACACCATATATTTT
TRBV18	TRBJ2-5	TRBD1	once	CASSPLKGAKTQYF	TGTGCCAGCTCACCACTAAAGGGGGCGAAGACCCAGTACTTC
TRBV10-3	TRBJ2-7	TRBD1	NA	CAISSGQGRYEQYF	TGTGCCATCAGCTCGGGACAGGGTCGCTACGAGCAGTACTTC
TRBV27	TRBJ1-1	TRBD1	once	CASSRGQGTEAFF	TGTGCCAGCAGTCGTGGACAGGGGACTGAAGCTTTCTTT
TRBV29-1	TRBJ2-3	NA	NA	CSVAPSGTDTQYF	TGCAGCGTTGCACCCTCGGGAACAGATACGCAGTATTTT
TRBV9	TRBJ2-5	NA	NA	CASSPTDGGGTVKETQYF	TGTGCCAGCAGCCCAACCGACGGGGGAGGAACCGTAAAAGAGACCCAGTACTTC
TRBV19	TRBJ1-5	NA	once	CASSGFGQWGGQPQHF	TGTGCCAGTAGTGGGTTCGGACAGTGGGGGGGTCAGCCCCAGCATTTT
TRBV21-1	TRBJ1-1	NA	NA	CASRSRTGGRTEAFF	TGTGCCAGCAGATCACGGACAGGGGGACGCACTGAAGCTTTCTTT
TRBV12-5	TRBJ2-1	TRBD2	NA	CASGLVLAGVSNEQFF	TGTGCTAGTGGTTTGGTACTAGCGGGGGTCAGCAATGAGCAGTTCTTC
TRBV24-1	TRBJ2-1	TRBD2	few	CATSRTSGGAEEQFF	TGTGCCACCAGCCGGACTAGCGGGGGGGCTGAGGAGCAGTTCTTC
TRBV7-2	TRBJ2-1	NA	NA	CASSFRGASSYNEQFF	TGTGCCAGCAGCTTCCGGGGGGCAAGCTCCTACAATGAGCAGTTCTTC
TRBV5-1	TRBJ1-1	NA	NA	CASSPGEVSTEAFF	TGCGCCAGCAGCCCTGGCGAGGTAAGCACTGAAGCTTTCTTT
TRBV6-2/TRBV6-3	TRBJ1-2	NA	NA	CASNPTAGPRQAAWGYTF	TGTGCCAGCAACCCCACGGCAGGTCCGCGACAGGCCGCTTGGGGCTACACCTTC